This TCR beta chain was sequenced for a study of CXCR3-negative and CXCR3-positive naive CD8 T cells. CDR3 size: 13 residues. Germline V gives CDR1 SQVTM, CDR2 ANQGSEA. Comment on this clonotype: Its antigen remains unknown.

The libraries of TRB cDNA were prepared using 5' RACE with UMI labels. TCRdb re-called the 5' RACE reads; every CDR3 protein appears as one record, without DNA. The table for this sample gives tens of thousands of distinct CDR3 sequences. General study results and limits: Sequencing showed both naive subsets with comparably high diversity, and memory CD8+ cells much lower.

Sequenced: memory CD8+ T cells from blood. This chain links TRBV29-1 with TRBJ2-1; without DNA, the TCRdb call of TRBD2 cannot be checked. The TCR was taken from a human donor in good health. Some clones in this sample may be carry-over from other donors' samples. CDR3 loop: CSVGRAGYNEQFF.